This T cell receptor (beta chain) was recorded in a study of Tregs in tolerant kidney transplant recipients. Germline lookup yields CDR1 SQVTM and CDR2 ANQGSEA. The CDR3 length is 12 residues. After removal of 6 bases from V and 3 bases from J, the junction contained 4 bases not matched to a gene. Libraries were prepared by immunoSEQ multiplex PCR; TCRdb keeps only in-frame clonotypes and omits some of them. The table lists 20,000 to 25,000 clones, about 84% of them singletons, with under 30% in the top ten. Related graft donors supplied nonmyeloablative bone marrow transplants, and mixed chimerism was transient. Thawed PBMCs were FACS-sorted into unstimulated CD4+CD25+CD127- regulatory T cells, CD4+CD25- non-regulatory cells, CD4 and CD8 cells.

The sequence was collected from a human patient who received a combined kidney and bone marrow transplant. The graft donor may have contributed some T cells. The rearrangement joins TRBV29-1 to TRBJ2-7, with 8 nucleotides matching TRBD1. The sequences come from CD8+ T cells from blood (PBMCs), collected 6 months after the transplant. DNA of the CDR3: TGCAGCGTGTGGGACAGGCGCTACGAGCAGTACTTC. The encoded protein is CSVWDRRYEQYF.